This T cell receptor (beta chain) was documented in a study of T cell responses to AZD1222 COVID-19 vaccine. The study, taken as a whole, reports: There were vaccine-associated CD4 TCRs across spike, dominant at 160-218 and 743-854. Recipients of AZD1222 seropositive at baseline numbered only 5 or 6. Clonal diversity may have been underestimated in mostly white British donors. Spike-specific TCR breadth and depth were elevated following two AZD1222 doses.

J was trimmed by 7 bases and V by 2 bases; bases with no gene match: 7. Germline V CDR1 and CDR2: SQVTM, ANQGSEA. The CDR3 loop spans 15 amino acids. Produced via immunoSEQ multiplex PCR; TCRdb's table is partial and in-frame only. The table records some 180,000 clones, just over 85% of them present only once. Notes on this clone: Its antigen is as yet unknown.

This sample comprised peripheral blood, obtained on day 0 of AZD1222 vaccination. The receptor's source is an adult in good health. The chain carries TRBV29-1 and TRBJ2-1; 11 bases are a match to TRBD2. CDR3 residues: CSVEPGTSGKNEQFF. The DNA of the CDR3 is TGCAGCGTTGAACCCGGGACTAGCGGAAAGAATGAGCAGTTCTTC.